Detailed here is one TCR beta chain. This receptor's antigen is unknown. One base away there is no much larger clone; base qualities are not given. The sample comes from a study of blood T cell repertoires in COVID-19 (dated by TCRdb to 2018 to 2021). Describing the broader study: Samples from collaborators originated in the United States, Italy and Spain and spanned both the acute and convalescent phases of COVID-19. The prospective study material was composed of cDNA or gDNA derived from T cells, B-cell-depleted T cells, or PBMCs. Deeply sampled blood TCRbeta repertoires from subjects exposed to, actively infected with, or recovered from COVID-19 were included in the dataset. A freely available public database, intended as a resource for researchers studying the immune response to SARS-CoV-2, is where the repertoires were released. The samples were drawn from two sources: the first 160 participants of the ongoing ImmuneRACE study, and 1,200 or so subjects contributed by 6 global collaborators. Nearly every sample came with metadata listing a de-identified subject ID, COVID-19 status, age in years and sex. Where HLA class I and class II types were available, the types were taken from metadata supplied by the sample provider, not from assay-based typing. Points the paper makes about the study in general: The amount of clinical and demographic metadata varied by source and participant and was provided uncurated.

TCRbeta CDR3 regions were amplified from genomic DNA using the immunoSEQ Assay, a bias-controlled multiplex PCR. In the source study's methods: The number of nucleated cells in each sample was estimated from the amplification of reference gene primers within the assay. Sequence reads were collapsed and filtered to measure the absolute abundance of every unique TCRbeta CDR3 rearrangement. Productive Simpson clonality was computed per sample as the square root of Simpson's diversity index over productive rearrangements. TCRdb's version of the immuneACCESS table is confined to in-frame rearrangements and falls short of the full clone set. An unresolved V gene accounts for under half of the shortfall where checked; the remainder is of unknown origin. Clone size and V and J calls were adopted from that table, with D and trimming inferred from the DNA. In all, the sample holds about 110,000 clones, and around four fifths of those were seen once. Clones ranked in the top ten supply approximately 19% of the sample.

The collaborating institutions used their own protocols to collect whole blood in K2EDTA tubes. Collaborator samples were shipped for TCRbeta analysis as frozen whole blood, isolated PBMCs, or DNA extracted from either sample type. Material: peripheral blood. The source of this sequence is a woman aged 70-85 years with acute or convalescent COVID-19.

CDR3 region: CASSPVQGNTEAFF. The DNA sequence is TGTGCCAGCTCACCTGTTCAGGGGAACACTGAAGCTTTCTTT. The chain couples TRBV18 to TRBJ1-1; the D gene is perhaps TRBD1, from 5 matching bases. Taken from the germline V gene, the CDR1 and CDR2 loops are KGHSH and LQKENI. The cysteine opens and the phenylalanine closes a CDR3 of 14 amino acids. Kept here is only the CDR3 DNA, which spans 42 bases and is read in frame from base 1. V gives up 3 bases and J gives up 1 base, and the segment between their germline ends measures 9 bases.